Each of the 20 T cell receptor beta chains below was sequenced from the same sample in a study of graft-versus-host responses after intestinal transplantation (dated by TCRdb to 2020 to 2022). Interpreted using the paper, the time point label stands for: cells obtained before transplantation from donor or recipient. For these TCRs, the target antigens are not known. Library preparation employed the immunoSEQ multiplex PCR assay. The immuneACCESS repertoire file appears here via TCRdb, limited to in-frame rearrangements. These files lack a portion of the clones; in checked studies, under half of the deficit traces to unresolved V genes, and the cause of the others is not known. The sample table contains 70,000 to 95,000 clones; only one count was recorded for 75% to 90% of them. Jointly, the top ten make up 0.095% to 0.11% of the sample. The sample in question was unstimulated CD4+ T cells sorted from spleen or lymph node cells, obtained before intestinal transplant. All receptors derive from a human donor who received an intestinal transplant.

V and J are TRBV6-5 and TRBJ2-5; D remains unclear. Germline V gene lookup returns CDR1 MNHEY and CDR2 SVGAGI. Deletions cut 6 bases from V and 7 bases from J, with 9 bases between. CDR3 length: 11 amino acids. The CDR3 DNA sequence: TGTGCCAGCAGCCTACCCGGGACCCAGTACTTC. Its protein product is CASSLPGTQYF.

This rearrangement joins TRBV11-2 to TRBJ1-2; D unclear. Germline assignment: CDR1 SGHAT and CDR2 FQNNGV. The CDR3 has 12 amino acids. The V gene lost 1 base and the J gene lost 8 bases, with 8 bases spanning the gap. The CDR3 bases are TGTGCCAGCAGCTTAGCCCCGACAGGCTACACCTTC. This codes for CASSLAPTGYTF.

This clone has more than one count but fewer than ten. The chain employs TRBV4-1 and TRBJ2-7; 7 bases map to TRBD2. The CDR3 is 15 residues long. V was clipped by 4 bases and J by 6 bases; unmatched bases: 12. CDR1 and CDR2 from the germline V gene are MGHRA and YSYEKL. CDR3 residues: CASSLTGLSGGEQYF. Written as DNA, the CDR3 is TGCGCCAGCAGCCTTACCGGACTATCGGGGGGCGAGCAGTACTTC.

CDR3 nucleotides: TGTGCCAGCAGCCGGGGGACAGGCCTTACCTACGAGCAGTACTTC. Amino acid sequence: CASSRGTGLTYEQYF. V and J are TRBV11-1 and TRBJ2-7; 8 nucleotides line up with TRBD1. The germline CDR1 and CDR2 sequences are SGHAT and FQDESV (reference sequence). The CDR3 extends over 15 amino acids. After removal of 5 bases from V and 2 bases from J, the junction contained 8 bases not matched to a gene.

The CDR3 here is CSVEVQRRGETQYF. The CDR3 DNA sequence: TGCAGCGTTGAAGTTCAGCGGCGGGGGGAGACCCAGTACTTC. This chain links TRBV29-1 with TRBJ2-5; 7 bases are a match to TRBD2. Looked up from germline, CDR1 is SQVTM and CDR2 is ANQGSEA. This CDR3 has 14 residues. J lost 5 bases, V lost 1 base, and 7 bases had no gene match.

This clone is a singleton in its sample. CDR3 bases: TGTGCCAGCAGCCCCGGGACAGATAACTATGGCTACACCTTC. Its translation is CASSPGTDNYGYTF. The chain joins TRBV5-4 to TRBJ1-2; 7 nucleotides match TRBD1. This CDR3 is built from 14 residues. The J segment lost 1 base and the V segment lost 4 bases, leaving 4 bases of the junction unmatched. Germline CDR1 reads SGHNT; CDR2 reads YYREEE (reference sequence). The variable domain in full, completed from reference TRBV5-4 and TRBJ1-2, reads ETGVTQSPTHLIKTRGQQVTLRCSSQSGHNTVSWYQQALGQGPQFIFQYYREEENGRGNFPPRFSGLQFPNYSSELNVNALELDDSALYLCASSPGTDNYGYTFGSGTRLTVV.

This clone is a singleton in its sample. The chain is built from TRBV5-1 and TRBJ2-1; 12 bases fit TRBD2. V lost 0 bases, J lost 7 bases, and 11 bases stayed unmatched. CDR1 is SGHRS and CDR2 is YFSETQ in the germline V gene. This CDR3 region has 18 residues. The CDR3: CASSLVASGGAGRNEQFF. The CDR3 DNA reads as TGCGCCAGCAGCTTGGTGGCTAGCGGGGGGGCCGGGCGTAATGAGCAGTTCTTC.

V usage is TRBV4-1 and J usage is TRBJ1-1, with a possible D match to TRBD1 (5 bases). The germline V and J ends were trimmed by 3 bases and 1 base, with 9 bases remaining between them. Germline V gene lookup returns CDR1 MGHRA and CDR2 YSYEKL. The CDR3 consists of 14 residues. The CDR3 coding sequence is TGCGCCAGCAGCCAGGAGGGGCGGAACACTGAAGCTTTCTTT. Its translation is CASSQEGRNTEAFF.

The J gene is TRBJ2-1, the V gene TRBV10-1, with TRBD2 identical over 9 bases. The V gene's germline CDR1 is WNHNN and CDR2 SYGVQD (reference sequence). The trim removed 1 base at V and 9 bases at J, leaving 13 bases unmatched. The CDR3 totals 17 residues. The CDR3 spells CASSEFPWVAGAGEQFF. The CDR3 DNA reads TGCGCCAGCAGTGAGTTCCCCTGGGTAGCGGGGGCGGGTGAGCAGTTCTTC.

The chain carries TRBV2 and TRBJ1-4, with D maybe TRBD1 (6 bases). Germline values: CDR1 SNHLY, CDR2 FYNNEI. The CDR3 covers 14 residues. V was trimmed by 6 bases and J by 2 bases, leaving 10 bases between them. This CDR3 is CASRPTGTNEKLFF. The CDR3 bases are TGTGCCAGCAGACCCACAGGGACTAATGAAAAACTGTTTTTT. Full variable domain (missing parts from reference TRBV2 and TRBJ1-4): EPEVTQTPSHQVTQMGQEVILRCVPISNHLYFYWYRQILGQKVEFLVSFYNNEISEKSEIFDDQFSVERPDGSNFTLKIRSTKLEDSAMYFCASRPTGTNEKLFFGSGTQLSVL.

The rearrangement uses TRBV2 and TRBJ1-1; D is ambiguous. V was clipped by 10 bases and J by 2 bases, with 8 bases between them. Germline V gene sequence: CDR1 SNHLY, CDR2 FYNNEI. The CDR3 extends over 11 amino acids. The CDR3 here is CAKETNTEAFF. The CDR3 bases are TGTGCCAAAGAGACAAACACTGAAGCTTTCTTT. The full variable domain, in which reference TRBV2 and TRBJ1-1 provide the parts outside the CDR3, is EPEVTQTPSHQVTQMGQEVILRCVPISNHLYFYWYRQILGQKVEFLVSFYNNEISEKSEIFDDQFSVERPDGSNFTLKIRSTKLEDSAMYFCAKETNTEAFFGQGTRLTVV.

The chain uses TRBV12-5 and TRBJ1-5; maybe TRBD1 (5 bases). Trimming cost V 3 bases and J 4 bases, with 10 bases left between them. The CDR3 is made up of 14 amino acids. Germline lookup yields CDR1 LGHNT and CDR2 FRNRAP. CDR3 DNA: TGTGCTAGTGGTTTCGAGGGGACTAATCAGCCCCAGCATTTT. Protein: CASGFEGTNQPQHF.

Details on this clone: This sample also contains other DNA sequences that code for the same CDR3. The rearrangement joins TRBV6-5 to TRBJ1-2; 10 bases align to TRBD1. The V gene's germline CDR1 is MNHEY and CDR2 SVGAGI. Losses at the gene ends were 6 bases for V and 7 bases for J; bases not matched to a gene: 11. The CDR3 has 15 residues. Here the CDR3 reads CASSYTGTGVGGYTF. In DNA, the CDR3 is TGTGCCAGCAGCTACACAGGGACAGGGGTTGGTGGCTACACCTTC.

The chain is built from TRBV7-8 and TRBJ2-3; 11 bases line up with TRBD2. Germline V lookup: CDR1 SGHVS, CDR2 FQNEAQ. CDR3 length equals 15 residues. With V trimmed by 5 bases and J by 5 bases, 6 bases remained unmatched. CDR3 DNA: TGTGCCAGCAGCACACTAGCGGGGGTGGTAGATACGCAGTATTTT. Amino acids: CASSTLAGVVDTQYF.

This chain uses TRBV29-1 with TRBJ2-3; 10 nucleotides align to TRBD1. Germline lookup yields CDR1 SQVTM and CDR2 ANQGSEA. CDR3 length: 14 amino acids. V dropped 4 bases and J dropped 7; count of bases not matched to a gene: 8. The CDR3 here is CSVGGQGFQNTQYF. CDR3 bases: TGCAGCGTTGGGGGACAGGGGTTTCAGAATACGCAGTATTTT.

V usage is TRBV11-2 and J usage is TRBJ2-5; tentative D call: TRBD2 (6 bases). There are 16 residues in the CDR3. V was clipped by 1 base and J by 5 bases, with 17 bases between them. CDR1 and CDR2 (germline): SGHAT, FQNNGV. The CDR3 spells CASSLGGRAGWETQYF. CDR3 sequence (DNA): TGTGCCAGCAGCTTAGGGGGCAGGGCGGGGTGGGAGACCCAGTACTTC.

This clone has just one count. This chain joins TRBV2 and TRBJ2-5; possible D gene TRBD1, 5 bases. The DNA end favors TRBJ2-7, so the J call may be wrong. CDR3 length: 15 amino acids. Germline V gives CDR1 SNHLY, CDR2 FYNNEI. The CDR3 nucleotides read TGTGCCAGCAGTGAAGTGGACATCATCTCCTACGAGCAGTACTTC. It encodes CASSEVDIISYEQYF.

The chain combines TRBV5-1 with TRBJ1-2, with D maybe TRBD1 (5 bases). The CDR3 consists of 13 residues. Trimming took off 1 base at V and 3 bases at J, with 7 bases between the two ends. Germline CDR1 is SGHRS and CDR2 is YFSETQ. The DNA for the CDR3 is TGCGCCAGCAGCTTGTCAGGGCACTATGGCTACACCTTC. It is translated as CASSLSGHYGYTF.

V and J are TRBV6-5 and TRBJ2-7, with 10 bases lining up with TRBD1. V lost 6 bases, J lost 2 bases, and 7 bases stayed unmatched. The CDR3 is 15 amino acids. CDR1 is MNHEY and CDR2 is SVGAGI in the germline V gene. CDR3 bases: TGTGCCAGCAGGACCCTCGGGACAGGGGCCTACGAGCAGTACTTC. Translation gives CASRTLGTGAYEQYF.

V usage is TRBV27 and J usage is TRBJ1-2; D not resolved. The V gene's germline CDR1 is MNHEY and CDR2 SMNVEV (reference sequence). V dropped 2 bases and J dropped 0 bases, with 7 bases sitting between them. The CDR3 is 14 amino acids. The CDR3 sequence: CASSLHTSNYGYTF. CDR3 nucleotides: TGTGCCAGCAGTTTACACACATCTAACTATGGCTACACCTTC.